Listed below are T cell receptor beta chains from one sample, sequenced in a study of pediatric ulcerative colitis. The data were produced by immunoSEQ multiplex PCR, yet TCRdb's version contains in-frame clones alone and is incomplete. The profile shows 10,000 to 13,000 clones, roughly four fifths of them singletons. The sequenced material came from gut tissue. These TCRs come from a girl between 10 and 17 years old who was a control in a study of pediatric ulcerative colitis. The CDR3 runs from the conserved cysteine through the conserved F or W. The order of the fields is J gene, clone size, V gene, D gene, CDR3 protein, CDR3 DNA. D genes are given only for firm matches. A row's size may be missing; if present it is once, few, many or a size class.

>TRBJ2-6|few|TRBV4-2|.
CASSQDSSGANVLTF
TGTGCCAGCAGCCAAGATAGCTCTGGGGCCAACGTCCTGACTTTC
>TRBJ2-3|.|TRBV6-1|TRBD2
CASSGLAGGPDTQYF
TGTGCCAGCAGTGGACTAGCGGGAGGGCCAGATACGCAGTATTTT
>TRBJ1-2|.|TRBV7-8|.
CASSLTHQGRRNYGYTF
TGTGCCAGCAGCCTTACCCACCAGGGGCGAAGGAACTATGGCTACACCTTC
>TRBJ2-2|once|TRBV30|.
CAWRISGGNGELFF
TGTGCCTGGAGAATCTCTGGGGGGAACGGGGAGCTGTTTTTT
>TRBJ2-7|.|TRBV10-3|TRBD1
CAISEGPGGFISYEQYF
TGTGCCATCAGTGAGGGTCCAGGGGGCTTCATCTCCTACGAGCAGTACTTC
>TRBJ1-4|.|TRBV29-1|TRBD1
CGQGSGEKLFF
TGCGGACAGGGGTCGGGTGAAAAACTGTTTTTT
>TRBJ2-3|few|TRBV27|.
CASRRDVDTQYF
TGTGCCAGCAGGAGGGATGTAGATACGCAGTATTTT
>TRBJ2-7|few|TRBV6-5|TRBD2
CASSYSSGSSYEQYF
TGTGCCAGCAGTTACTCTAGCGGGAGCTCCTACGAGCAGTACTTC
>TRBJ2-1|.|TRBV6-4|TRBD2
CASSAGTSNEQFF
TGTGCCAGCAGTGCCGGGACTAGCAATGAGCAGTTCTTC
>TRBJ2-4|.|TRBV28|.
CASSPGGPTLSAQYF
TGTGCCAGCAGTCCTGGGGGACCAACCCTTTCGGCTCAGTACTTC
>TRBJ2-1|.|TRBV4-1|.
CASSQEEEANEQFF
TGCGCCAGCAGCCAAGAAGAAGAAGCTAATGAGCAGTTCTTC
>TRBJ2-7|.|TRBV7-9|.
CASSLEWSSEQYF
TGTGCCAGCAGCTTAGAATGGAGTAGCGAGCAGTACTTC
>TRBJ1-1|.|TRBV6-6|.
CASSLDTEAFF
TGTGCCAGCAGCCTTGACACTGAAGCTTTCTTT
>TRBJ2-3|.|TRBV28|.
CASSLWAGPTDTQYF
TGTGCCAGCAGTTTATGGGCAGGGCCCACAGATACGCAGTATTTT
>TRBJ2-3|.|TRBV13|TRBD2
CASSERGRTDTQYF
TGTGCCAGCAGCGAGCGGGGGCGTACAGATACGCAGTATTTT
>TRBJ1-1|.|TRBV4-1|.
CASSHRDTADTEAFF
TGCGCCAGCAGCCACCGGGACACGGCGGACACTGAAGCTTTCTTT
>TRBJ2-7|.|TRBV27|TRBD2
CASSALLAGTYEQYF
TGTGCCAGCAGTGCTCTACTAGCGGGGACCTACGAGCAGTACTTC
>TRBJ2-1|.|TRBV7-9|TRBD2
CASSPLWEGPHNEQFF
TGTGCCAGCAGCCCCTTGTGGGAGGGCCCTCACAATGAGCAGTTCTTC
>TRBJ1-1|few|TRBV7-3|.
CASNKGLGTEAFF
TGTGCCAGCAATAAGGGACTAGGGACTGAAGCTTTCTTT
>TRBJ2-3|.|TRBV5-8|TRBD2
CASSLGTSGSLLTDTQYF
TGTGCCAGCAGCTTGGGCACTAGCGGGAGCCTCCTCACAGATACGCAGTATTTT
>TRBJ2-4|.|TRBV7-2|TRBD1
CASSLTGGAKNIQYF
TGTGCCAGCAGCTTAACAGGGGGAGCCAAAAACATTCAGTACTTC
>TRBJ2-7|.|TRBV14|.
CASSHVLWAYEQYF
TGTGCCAGCAGCCATGTCCTTTGGGCCTACGAGCAGTACTTC
>TRBJ2-1|.|TRBV7-9|TRBD2
CASSLRGAGGLVSYNEQFF
TGTGCCAGCAGCTTGCGGGGAGCGGGAGGGCTAGTATCCTACAATGAGCAGTTCTTC
>TRBJ2-5|.|TRBV4-1|.
CASSRQEKETQYF
TGCGCCAGCAGCAGACAGGAAAAAGAGACCCAGTACTTC
>TRBJ2-3|.|TRBV18|.
CASSPDTQYF
TGTGCCAGCTCACCAGATACGCAGTATTTT
>TRBJ2-2|.|TRBV27|.
CASSFVDSDPYTGELFF
TGTGCCAGCAGTTTTGTGGACAGTGACCCTTACACCGGGGAGCTGTTTTTT
>TRBJ1-2|.|TRBV18|.
CASSPLMQEANYGYTF
TGTGCCAGCTCACCACTCATGCAGGAAGCTAACTATGGCTACACCTTC
>TRBJ1-1|.|TRBV6-5|.
CASSERGRNTEAFF
TGTGCCAGCAGTGAAAGGGGTAGGAACACTGAAGCTTTCTTT
>TRBJ2-2|once|TRBV28|TRBD2
CASSSSRREGLTGELFF
TGTGCCAGCAGTTCCTCCCGGCGGGAGGGCCTGACCGGGGAGCTGTTTTTT
>TRBJ2-3|.|TRBV6-5|TRBD2
CATGTRGKDTQYF
TGTGCCACCGGGACTAGGGGGAAAGATACGCAGTATTTT
>TRBJ1-3|.|TRBV7-8|TRBD1
CASSLARLGQGSGNTIYF
TGTGCCAGCAGCTTAGCGAGATTGGGACAGGGCTCTGGAAACACCATATATTTT
>TRBJ1-5|.|TRBV7-2|.
CASSFRGGNQPQHF
TGTGCCAGCAGCTTTCGGGGCGGTAATCAGCCCCAGCATTTT
>TRBJ1-4|.|TRBV11-1|.
CASSSRGATNEKLFF
TGTGCCAGCAGCTCGAGAGGTGCAACTAATGAAAAACTGTTTTTT
>TRBJ1-5|few|TRBV28|.
CASRWTVYQPQHF
TGTGCCAGCAGGTGGACAGTTTATCAGCCCCAGCATTTT
>TRBJ1-4|once|TRBV7-2|.
CASSLEGTTNEKLFF
TGTGCCAGCAGCTTAGAGGGGACGACTAATGAAAAACTGTTTTTT
>TRBJ2-1|few|TRBV6-4|.
CASSAGLHNEQFF
TGTGCCAGCAGTGCGGGATTGCACAATGAGCAGTTCTTC
>TRBJ2-1|.|TRBV11-2|.
CASSFRGGDEQFF
TGTGCCAGCAGCTTCAGGGGCGGAGATGAGCAGTTCTTC
>TRBJ2-5|once|TRBV5-1|.
CASSLVRQGDETQYF
TGCGCCAGCAGCTTGGTTCGGCAGGGCGATGAGACCCAGTACTTC
>TRBJ1-5|.|TRBV7-9|TRBD1
CASSLVGDRKQPQHF
TGTGCCAGCAGCTTAGTTGGGGACAGAAAACAGCCCCAGCATTTT
>TRBJ1-5|.|TRBV2|TRBD1
CASSPGQGNQPQHF
TGTGCCAGCAGTCCGGGACAGGGCAATCAGCCCCAGCATTTT
>TRBJ2-5|.|TRBV6-5|.
CASRGTGQETQYF
TGTGCCAGCCGGGGAACAGGGCAAGAGACCCAGTACTTC